This T cell receptor (beta chain) was obtained from a study of blood T cell repertoires in COVID-19. In the study overall: Nucleic acid was either cDNA or gDNA, and it came from T cells, B-cell-depleted T cells, or PBMCs.

Germline CDR1 SGHTA, CDR2 FQGNSA. CDR3 length: 15 residues. The V segment lost 5 bases and the J segment 5 bases; nucleotides outside the gene matches: 9. Data came from immunoSEQ multiplex PCR; TCRdb stores just in-frame clones and leaves some out. The sample consists of under 300,000 clones, about 88% of them appearing once. The receptor was derived from a woman in her 70s with active or convalescent COVID-19. V gene TRBV7-2 combines with J gene TRBJ1-2, with TRBD1 identical over 9 bases. The sequenced sample was peripheral blood. The CDR3 DNA reads as TGTGCCAGCAGCGCCAGACAGGGGGAGTATTATGGCTACACCTTC. It codes for CASSARQGEYYGYTF.